This record looks at one TCR beta chain sequence and its context. Ten or more counts support this clonotype. There is no known antigen for this receptor. No base quality information exists; no much larger clone differs at one position. Library prep was done by multiplex PCR. The sequencer listed for this sample is Illumina HiSeq 4000. To build TCR beta libraries, CDR3 regions were amplified by Arm-PCR using iRepertoire HTBI primers. Before sequencing, the PCR products went through gel purification. The paper's data handling went like this. A total of some 60 TRBV and some 15 TRBJ segments were identified across samples and were used for gene usage analysis of CDR3 amino acid clonotypes. COPE and FqMerger were used to merge the filtered high-quality paired reads into contigs. BLAST was used to align contigs to IMGT TRBV, TRBD and TRBJ reference genes, with CDR3 defined following IMGT. Highly expanded clones were defined as clonotypes with a frequency above 0.1%. Repertoire diversity was measured by Shannon entropy, and V-J evenness by the Gini coefficient. Clonotypes shared by more than one individual were considered public. TCRdb ran its own pipeline on the public reads, namely fastp trimming at Q25 and MiXCR clone calling, and kept in-frame beta chains. Merged by CDR3 protein, the rows form single entries marked with the most common genes and DNA. These V and J calls are TCRdb output, not the study's own analysis. Recorded for this sample are approximately 250,000 distinct CDR3 sequences; 15% to 20% of them occurred a single time. Approximately 20% of the sample comes from the top ten.

This sample is part of a study of regulatory T cells in long-lasting Graves disease (dated by TCRdb to about 2021). In the study overall: Newly diagnosed Graves' disease patients had taken antithyroid drugs for less than 3 months. Persistent Graves' disease patients were compared with newly diagnosed Graves' disease patients by peripheral blood TCR sequencing and RNA sequencing. The study was registered as a clinical trial and conducted in China. A total of about 33 samples were covered by TCR sequencing, comprising around 13 persistent and around 20 newly diagnosed Graves' disease patients.

What the work shows at the level of the full study, not this receptor alone: Patients with persistent disease shared more public clonotypes (under 3,000) than newly diagnosed patients did (roughly 970). Sequencing and analysis were restricted to the TCR beta chain. The authors acknowledged the small sample size as a limitation that may reduce accuracy. Persistent Graves' disease patients showed lower TCR Shannon entropy and fewer highly expanded clones than newly diagnosed patients, suggesting clonal expansion. Only peripheral blood was studied, because thyroid tissue, the primary lesion, was inaccessible.

The time point label for this specimen denotes: newly diagnosed GD, antithyroid drugs for less than 3 months. For both TCR sequencing and RNA sequencing, RNA was extracted from PBMCs using TRIzol. Graves' disease was diagnosed according to American Thyroid Association guidelines. The patients came from an endocrinology department in Xi'an, China. Each patient gave approximately 9.7 milliliters of peripheral blood, collected in an EDTA anticoagulant tube. Ficoll Paque Plus density gradient separation was used to isolate PBMCs, and no additional T cell sorting was done. RNA quality was checked with an Agilent 2100 Bioanalyzer and agarose gel, and concentration with a NanoDrop 2000. The material was peripheral blood mononuclear cells (PBMCs), obtained at new diagnosis, from a patient treated with antithyroid drugs. This TCR derives from a female donor with Graves disease.

The CDR3 reads as follows: CAWSVGTGNTEAFF. The bases read TGTGCCTGGAGTGTTGGGACGGGGAACACTGAAGCTTTCTTT. The chain couples TRBV30 to TRBJ1-1; TRBD1 might be the D gene, on 5 matching bases. The CDR3 runs 14 residues from the cysteine to the phenylalanine. Solely the CDR3 DNA is kept, with 42 bases framed from the first base. CDR1 and CDR2 are read off the germline V gene (reference sequence) as GTSNPN and SVGIG. The junction shows trimming of 0 bases on V and 1 base on J, plus 9 bases between the germline ends.